By share, the clone carrying this TCR beta chain ranks as medium-sized. Its antigen remains unidentified. Treg sorting used a CD4+CD25+CD127-/low gate. Study-wide results and caveats: Tumor memory CD4+ T cell TCR gene usage was found to cluster with blood and lymph node memory CD4+ cells and with lymph node naive CD4+ cells. Whole repertoires were not studied in the larger cohort, only one V-J beta rearrangement. Tumor-infiltrating Treg TCR alpha and beta sequences overlapped most with tumor naive CD4+ T cells, then blood naive.

TCRdb fed the 5' RACE reads into MiXCR, producing one record per CDR3 protein. The data contain about 10,000 distinct CDR3 sequences, 12% to 15% of them singletons. This TCR was sampled from a female donor with breast cancer. The specimen sequenced was Tregs sorted from blood.

CDR3 protein: CASHSTGSREYF. The CDR3 coding sequence is TGTGCCAGCCACAGTACAGGATCTAGGGAGTACTTC. This chain uses TRBV6-5 with TRBJ2-7; tentative D call: TRBD1 (5 bases). The V gene lost 8 bases and the J gene lost 11 bases, with 19 bases spanning the gap. Germline CDR1 and CDR2: MNHEY and SVGAGI. This CDR3 is built from 12 residues.